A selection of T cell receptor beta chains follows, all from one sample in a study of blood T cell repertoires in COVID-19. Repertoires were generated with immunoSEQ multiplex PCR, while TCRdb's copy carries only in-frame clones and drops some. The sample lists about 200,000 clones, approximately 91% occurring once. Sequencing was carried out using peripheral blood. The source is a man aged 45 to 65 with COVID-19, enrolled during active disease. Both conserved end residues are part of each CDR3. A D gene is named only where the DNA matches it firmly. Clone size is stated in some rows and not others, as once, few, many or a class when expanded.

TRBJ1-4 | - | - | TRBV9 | TGTGCCAGCAGCCCAACCGGCAGGGGAGAAAAACTGTTTTTT | CASSPTGRGEKLFF
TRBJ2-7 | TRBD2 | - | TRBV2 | TGTGCCAGTTGGGGGACTAGCAACGAGCAGTACTTC | CASWGTSNEQYF
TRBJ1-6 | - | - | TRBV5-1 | TGCGCCAGCAGCTTGGGTGCGAATAATTCACCCCTCCACTTT | CASSLGANNSPLHF
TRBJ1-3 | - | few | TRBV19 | TGTGCCAGTAGTTCCGGGAATACTGGAAACACCATATATTTT | CASSSGNTGNTIYF
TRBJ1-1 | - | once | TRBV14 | TGTGCCAGCAGCCAAGGCAGGGTGAACACTGAAGCTTTCTTT | CASSQGRVNTEAFF
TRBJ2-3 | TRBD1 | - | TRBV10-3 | TGTGCCATCAGAGGGCCCGGGGGACAGGGGACAGATACGCAGTATTTT | CAIRGPGGQGTDTQYF
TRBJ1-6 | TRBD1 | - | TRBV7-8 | TGTGCCAGCAGCTTAGATCAGGGGGCGACCTATAATTCACCCCTCCACTTT | CASSLDQGATYNSPLHF
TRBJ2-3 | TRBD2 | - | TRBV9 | TGTGCCAGCAGCGTAAAAACTAGCGGTGCAGATACGCAGTATTTT | CASSVKTSGADTQYF
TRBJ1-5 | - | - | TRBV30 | TGTGCCTGGAGCCTACAGGGCCCGAATCAGCCCCAGCATTTT | CAWSLQGPNQPQHF
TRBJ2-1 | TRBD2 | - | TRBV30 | TGTGCCTGGCAACCCCGCGGGGGAAGTCGCGGTGAGCAGTTCTTC | CAWQPRGGSRGEQFF
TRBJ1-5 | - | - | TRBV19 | TGTGCCAGTAGTATAGATCCGGGGTACAATCAGCCCCAGCATTTT | CASSIDPGYNQPQHF
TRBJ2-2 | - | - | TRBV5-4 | TGTGCCAGCAGCTTGGGGCGGAGTGGCACCGGGGAGCTGTTTTTT | CASSLGRSGTGELFF
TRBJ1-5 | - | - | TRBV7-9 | TGTGCCAGCAGCCGGGGAGACCCGCGAGGCAATCAGCCCCAGCATTTT | CASSRGDPRGNQPQHF
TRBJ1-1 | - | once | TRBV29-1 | TGCAGCGTTGAAGGGACAGCCGGGAACACTGAAGCTTTCTTT | CSVEGTAGNTEAFF
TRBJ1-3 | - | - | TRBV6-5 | TGTGCCAGCAGTTACTCTCCTCGCTCTGGAAACACCATATATTTT | CASSYSPRSGNTIYF
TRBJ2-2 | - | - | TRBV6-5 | TGTGCCAGCAGTTACATTACCGCTAGCGCTGTCGGGGAGCTGTTTTTT | CASSYITASAVGELFF
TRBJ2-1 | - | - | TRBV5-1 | TGCGCCAGCAGCTTGGTTGGGCCCCCCCACACTGATGAGCAGTTCTTC | CASSLVGPPHTDEQFF
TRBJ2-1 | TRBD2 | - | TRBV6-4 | TGTGCCAGCAGTGAAGAAGCGGGAAGGGGAAATGAGCAGTTCTTC | CASSEEAGRGNEQFF
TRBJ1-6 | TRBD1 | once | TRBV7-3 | TGTGCCAGCAGCTCAACAGGGGGAGTATCACCCCTCCACTTT | CASSSTGGVSPLHF
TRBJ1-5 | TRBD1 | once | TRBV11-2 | TGTGCCAGCAGCTTAGGGGACAGGAATCAGCCCCAGCATTTT | CASSLGDRNQPQHF
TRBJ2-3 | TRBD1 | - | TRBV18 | TGTGCCAGCTCACCGTTACAGGGGGCGGTGGATACGCAGTATTTT | CASSPLQGAVDTQYF
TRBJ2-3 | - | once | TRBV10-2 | TGCGCCAGCAGTGAGTCATGGCGGGGATCAGCAACAGATACGCAGTATTTT | CASSESWRGSATDTQYF
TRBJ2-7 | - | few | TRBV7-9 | TGTGCCAGCAGCCTGTCTAACTACGAGCAGTACTTC | CASSLSNYEQYF
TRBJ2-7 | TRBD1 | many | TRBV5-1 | TGCGCCAGCCGCGAGGGACAGGGGTACTACGAGCAGTACTTC | CASREGQGYYEQYF
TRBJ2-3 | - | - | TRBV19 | TGTTCCAGCGGTGAGAGGGGAGGAGATACGCAGTATTTT | CSSGERGGDTQYF
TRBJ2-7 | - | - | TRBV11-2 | TGTGCCAGCAGCTTAGACCGGGGGGCCATCTCCTACGAGCAGTACTTC | CASSLDRGAISYEQYF
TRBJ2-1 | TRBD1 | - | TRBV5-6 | TGTGCCAGCAGCCGGACCCGGACAGGGCTAGATGAGCAGTTCTTC | CASSRTRTGLDEQFF